A selection of T cell receptor beta chains follows, all from one sample in a study of blood T cell repertoires in COVID-19. Here immunoSEQ multiplex PCR was the method, and the copy in TCRdb shows in-frame clones only, minus some. Of about 140,000 clones detected, 80% to 85% appear once; the ten largest clones hold around 9%. Sequenced sample: peripheral blood. The receptors were sampled from a man aged 25 to 40 with COVID-19, enrolled during active disease. Both conserved end residues are part of each CDR3. The order of the fields is clone size, J gene, V gene, D gene, CDR3 protein, CDR3 DNA. D genes are given only for firm matches. Some rows mark clone size as missing; the rest say once, few, many or name a class of expanded clone.

clone_size: -
j_call: TRBJ2-7
v_call: TRBV19
d_call: TRBD1
cdr3_aa: CASSLGTGATEQYF
cdr3_nt: TGTGCCAGTAGCCTCGGGACAGGGGCAACCGAGCAGTACTTC

clone_size: -
j_call: TRBJ2-5
v_call: TRBV28
d_call: -
cdr3_aa: CASSSGSSGQETQYF
cdr3_nt: TGTGCCAGCAGTTCCGGGTCCTCGGGGCAAGAGACCCAGTACTTC

clone_size: -
j_call: TRBJ2-7
v_call: TRBV7-9
d_call: TRBD2
cdr3_aa: CASSLRPLGSGIYEQYF
cdr3_nt: TGTGCCAGCAGCTTAAGGCCATTGGGGAGCGGGATCTACGAGCAGTACTTC

clone_size: -
j_call: TRBJ2-1
v_call: TRBV7-8
d_call: -
cdr3_aa: CASSLALEGEQFF
cdr3_nt: TGTGCCAGCAGCTTAGCGTTGGAGGGGGAGCAGTTCTTC

clone_size: -
j_call: TRBJ1-2
v_call: TRBV6-2/TRBV6-3
d_call: -
cdr3_aa: CASSYVEVGGYTF
cdr3_nt: TGTGCCAGCAGTTACGTGGAGGTCGGGGGCTACACCTTC

clone_size: -
j_call: TRBJ1-1
v_call: TRBV18
d_call: -
cdr3_aa: CASSPSQPGNTEAFF
cdr3_nt: TGTGCCAGCTCTCCATCCCAGCCGGGTAATACTGAAGCTTTCTTT

clone_size: -
j_call: TRBJ1-4
v_call: TRBV11-1
d_call: -
cdr3_aa: CASSRYGATNEKLFF
cdr3_nt: TGTGCCAGCAGCCGCTACGGTGCAACTAATGAAAAACTGTTTTTT

clone_size: -
j_call: TRBJ2-3
v_call: TRBV9
d_call: -
cdr3_aa: CASSPHGGGGLPDTQYF
cdr3_nt: TGTGCCAGCAGCCCTCATGGTGGGGGAGGTCTTCCAGATACGCAGTATTTT

clone_size: once
j_call: TRBJ1-2
v_call: TRBV7-9
d_call: -
cdr3_aa: CASRGTGKYYGYTF
cdr3_nt: TGTGCCAGCAGGGGCACGGGGAAATACTATGGCTACACCTTC

clone_size: -
j_call: TRBJ2-2
v_call: TRBV30
d_call: -
cdr3_aa: CAWRSGKERSGELFF
cdr3_nt: TGTGCCTGGAGGAGCGGCAAAGAAAGGTCCGGGGAGCTGTTTTTT

clone_size: -
j_call: TRBJ2-2
v_call: TRBV3-1/TRBV3-2
d_call: -
cdr3_aa: CAIARGTGELFF
cdr3_nt: TGTGCCATCGCGCGGGGCACCGGGGAGCTGTTTTTT

clone_size: -
j_call: TRBJ1-2
v_call: TRBV20-1
d_call: TRBD1
cdr3_aa: CSASQGASLNYGYTF
cdr3_nt: TGCAGTGCTAGTCAGGGGGCGAGTCTGAACTATGGCTACACCTTC

clone_size: -
j_call: TRBJ2-5
v_call: TRBV4-1
d_call: -
cdr3_aa: CASSQRRQETQYF
cdr3_nt: TGCGCCAGCAGCCAAAGGAGACAAGAGACCCAGTACTTC

clone_size: -
j_call: TRBJ1-1
v_call: TRBV5-1
d_call: -
cdr3_aa: CASSDTMNTEAFF
cdr3_nt: TGCGCCAGCTCAGACACGATGAACACTGAAGCTTTCTTT

clone_size: -
j_call: TRBJ2-7
v_call: TRBV2
d_call: -
cdr3_aa: CASRTGTSVDEQYF
cdr3_nt: TGTGCCAGCAGAACCGGGACATCCGTCGACGAGCAGTACTTC

clone_size: -
j_call: TRBJ2-5
v_call: TRBV27
d_call: TRBD1
cdr3_aa: CASSSDRGGAVETQYF
cdr3_nt: TGTGCCAGCAGTTCCGACAGGGGGGGAGCAGTAGAGACCCAGTACTTC

clone_size: -
j_call: TRBJ2-6
v_call: TRBV18
d_call: TRBD2
cdr3_aa: CASSPVGEGAGANVLTF
cdr3_nt: TGTGCCAGCTCACCAGTCGGGGAGGGTGCTGGGGCCAACGTCCTGACTTTC

clone_size: medium-sized
j_call: TRBJ2-7
v_call: TRBV18
d_call: -
cdr3_aa: CASSPGTDLYEQYF
cdr3_nt: TGTGCCAGCTCACCTGGGACTGACTTATACGAGCAGTACTTC

clone_size: -
j_call: TRBJ2-7
v_call: TRBV29-1
d_call: -
cdr3_aa: CSVAPSPGTYEQYF
cdr3_nt: TGCAGCGTCGCGCCAAGTCCAGGGACCTACGAGCAGTACTTC

clone_size: few
j_call: TRBJ2-5
v_call: TRBV30
d_call: -
cdr3_aa: CAVKPQETQYF
cdr3_nt: TGTGCCGTTAAGCCCCAAGAGACCCAGTACTTC

clone_size: once
j_call: TRBJ2-1
v_call: TRBV19
d_call: -
cdr3_aa: CASSISWTDNEQFF
cdr3_nt: TGTGCCAGTAGTATATCATGGACAGACAATGAGCAGTTCTTC

clone_size: -
j_call: TRBJ2-1
v_call: TRBV20-1
d_call: -
cdr3_aa: CSPDASEQFF
cdr3_nt: TGCAGTCCCGATGCGAGTGAGCAGTTCTTC

clone_size: -
j_call: TRBJ1-2
v_call: TRBV6-5
d_call: TRBD1
cdr3_aa: CASSRRQGNYGYTF
cdr3_nt: TGTGCCAGCAGCCGTCGACAGGGCAACTATGGCTACACCTTC

clone_size: -
j_call: TRBJ2-7
v_call: TRBV29-1
d_call: TRBD1
cdr3_aa: CSVASGTGGREQYF
cdr3_nt: TGCAGCGTTGCTTCCGGGACAGGGGGGCGCGAGCAGTACTTC

clone_size: -
j_call: TRBJ1-1
v_call: TRBV5-1
d_call: -
cdr3_aa: CASSLEPSAGVATEAFF
cdr3_nt: TGCGCCAGCAGCTTGGAACCGTCGGCAGGGGTGGCCACTGAAGCTTTCTTT

clone_size: once
j_call: TRBJ1-1
v_call: TRBV10-3
d_call: -
cdr3_aa: CAINDRNTEAFF
cdr3_nt: TGTGCCATCAATGACCGGAACACTGAAGCTTTCTTT

clone_size: -
j_call: TRBJ2-7
v_call: TRBV6-5
d_call: TRBD1
cdr3_aa: CASSWGQESYEQYF
cdr3_nt: TGTGCCAGCAGCTGGGGACAGGAAAGTTACGAGCAGTACTTC

clone_size: -
j_call: TRBJ2-7
v_call: TRBV6-5
d_call: TRBD2
cdr3_aa: CASSTSGASPYEQYF
cdr3_nt: TGTGCCAGCAGTACTAGCGGAGCCTCCCCCTACGAGCAGTACTTC

clone_size: once
j_call: TRBJ1-5
v_call: TRBV9
d_call: -
cdr3_aa: CASSVGQSNQPQHF
cdr3_nt: TGTGCCAGCAGCGTAGGACAATCCAATCAGCCCCAGCATTTT

clone_size: few
j_call: TRBJ1-1
v_call: TRBV28
d_call: -
cdr3_aa: CASSIIQGNTEAFF
cdr3_nt: TGTGCCAGCAGTATAATACAGGGGAACACTGAAGCTTTCTTT

clone_size: -
j_call: TRBJ2-7
v_call: TRBV7-3
d_call: TRBD2
cdr3_aa: CASSSTGGSIYEQYF
cdr3_nt: TGTGCCAGCAGCTCTACTGGCGGGAGTATCTACGAGCAGTACTTC

clone_size: -
j_call: TRBJ1-5
v_call: TRBV19
d_call: TRBD1
cdr3_aa: CASIGTATYSNQPQHF
cdr3_nt: TGTGCCAGTATCGGGACAGCAACTTATAGCAATCAGCCCCAGCATTTT

clone_size: -
j_call: TRBJ1-1
v_call: TRBV4-1
d_call: -
cdr3_aa: CASSPLIENTEAFF
cdr3_nt: TGCGCCAGCAGCCCACTTATCGAAAACACTGAAGCTTTCTTT

clone_size: once
j_call: TRBJ2-2
v_call: TRBV30
d_call: -
cdr3_aa: CAWSVRELNTGELFF
cdr3_nt: TGTGCCTGGAGTGTAAGGGAGCTAAACACCGGGGAGCTGTTTTTT